The 29 T cell receptor beta chains in this list originate from one sample, sequenced in a study of CD8+ T cells in alopecia areata. The sample's treatment: oral pan-JAK inhibitor, 5-10 mg twice daily. TCR sequencing used cDNA made by reverse transcription of extracted RNA. Data came from immunoSEQ multiplex PCR; TCRdb stores just in-frame clones and leaves some out. The profile shows roughly 210,000 clones, roughly 40% of them singletons. Sequencing was performed on CD4+ T cells sorted from blood, taken between weeks 36 and 40, from a patient treated with tofacitinib. The receptors originated from a human donor with alopecia areata.

The V and J genes are TRBV9 and TRBJ1-1, with TRBD1 as a possible D gene (5 bases). Trimming left V 3 bases short and J 5 bases short, with 11 bases between. The CDR3 sequence is 13 residues long. Germline lookup yields CDR1 SGDLS and CDR2 YYNGEE. CDR3 in DNA: TGTGCCAGCAGCGGTGGGGGAGGAACTGAAGCTTTCTTT. Its translation: CASSGGGGTEAFF.

The chain recombines TRBV5-1 with TRBJ2-7; D might be TRBD2 (6 bases). This CDR3 has 13 residues. Trimming left V 0 bases short and J 8 bases short, with 12 bases between. Germline-derived CDR1 and CDR2 are SGHRS and YFSETQ. The CDR3 sequence: CASSLAGGAQQYF. CDR3 DNA: TGCGCCAGCAGCTTGGCCGGAGGGGCCCAGCAGTACTTC.

A few counts support this clone. The limits of the CDR3 on the DNA are not certain, so only TCRdb's listed CDR3 is given. The chain employs TRBV11-2 and TRBJ2-3; TRBD2 is taken as the D call from the table, unchecked against the DNA. Germline V gene sequence: CDR1 SGHAT, CDR2 FQNNGV. The CDR3 extends over 15 residues, inclusive of both ends. The CDR3 sequence: CASSLFLSERDTQYF.

This clone was counted between two and nine times. V and J are TRBV14 and TRBJ2-5; D possibly matches TRBD1 or TRBD2 (5 bases each). Trimming left V 4 bases short and J 4 bases short, with 16 bases between. The germline CDR1 and CDR2 sequences are SGHDN and FVKESK. This CDR3 is built from 15 residues. The CDR3 loop is CASSPTGPIIETQYF. CDR3 coding DNA: TGTGCCAGCAGCCCCACGGGGCCCATCATAGAGACCCAGTACTTC.

This clone was detected only a few times. The CDR3 sequence: CASSEGTGVRGYTF. The CDR3, as DNA: TGTGCCAGCAGTGAAGGGACAGGGGTTCGAGGCTACACCTTC. This chain connects TRBV6-1 to TRBJ1-2; 9 bases align to TRBD1. The germline gives CDR1 MNHNS, CDR2 SASEGT. CDR3 length: 14 amino acids. The V segment lost 1 base and the J segment 8 bases; nucleotides outside the gene matches: 5.

V usage is TRBV27 and J usage is TRBJ1-5, with no clear D. Germline V CDR1 and CDR2: MNHEY, SMNVEV (reference sequence). Trimming left V 4 bases short and J 7 bases short, with 14 bases between. CDR3 length: 14 residues. CDR3 coding DNA: TGTGCCAGCAGTTCGGGCCCCCCCGGGCAGCCCCAGCATTTT. Translated: CASSSGPPGQPQHF.

This chain uses TRBV29-1 with TRBJ1-2, with D unclear. This CDR3 region has 11 residues. V lost 6 bases, J lost 8 bases, and 13 bases lay in between. The germline CDR1 and CDR2 sequences are SQVTM and ANQGSEA. The CDR3 bases are TGCAGCGTCCTGCATGGGAACGGCTACACCTTC. Translated: CSVLHGNGYTF.

This chain links TRBV15 with TRBJ1-2; possibly TRBD1 for D (5 bases). The CDR3 covers 15 residues. Germline CDR1 and CDR2: LNHNV and YYDKDF (reference sequence). Trimming took off 0 bases at V and 7 bases at J, with 15 bases between the two ends. The CDR3 reads CATSRDVLGGAGYTF. The CDR3 DNA follows: TGTGCCACCAGCAGAGATGTACTGGGGGGAGCTGGCTACACCTTC. Based on the CDR3 plus reference TRBV15 and TRBJ1-2, the full variable domain is DAMVIQNPRYQVTQFGKPVTLSCSQTLNHNVMYWYQQKSSQAPKLLFHYYDKDFNNEADTPDNFQSRRPNTSFCFLDIRSPGLGDTAMYLCATSRDVLGGAGYTFGSGTRLTVV.

The chain employs TRBV9 and TRBJ2-7; 7 positions match TRBD1. This CDR3 contains 16 residues. Germline assignment: CDR1 SGDLS and CDR2 YYNGEE. J lost 2 bases, V lost 0 bases, and 8 bases had no gene match. CDR3 DNA sequence: TGTGCCAGCAGCGTAGTTGAGGGGGCTTCCCCCTACGAGCAGTACTTC. Protein sequence: CASSVVEGASPYEQYF. Supplemented by reference TRBV9 and TRBJ2-7, the full variable domain reads DSGVTQTPKHLITATGQRVTLRCSPRSGDLSVYWYQQSLDQGLQFLIQYYNGEERAKGNILERFSAQQFPDLHSELNLSSLELGDSALYFCASSVVEGASPYEQYFGPGTRLTVT.

The V and J genes are TRBV5-1 and TRBJ2-3; 9 nucleotides agree with TRBD2. Germline-derived CDR1 and CDR2 are SGHRS and YFSETQ. There are 15 residues in the CDR3. V dropped 2 bases and J dropped 2; count of bases not matched to a gene: 3. The DNA for the CDR3 is TGCGCCAGCAGCTTACTAGCGGGTTTCACAGATACGCAGTATTTT. Translation: CASSLLAGFTDTQYF.

V gene TRBV7-2 combines with J gene TRBJ2-3; no definite D call. The ends were cut back, 5 bases at V and 3 bases at J, with 15 bases in the middle. This CDR3 is built from 15 residues. Germline lookup yields CDR1 SGHTA and CDR2 FQGNSA. Written as DNA, the CDR3 is TGTGCCAGCAGCCCCCAGAAAACGCGGACAGATACGCAGTATTTT. It specifies CASSPQKTRTDTQYF. Based on the CDR3 plus reference TRBV7-2 and TRBJ2-3, the full variable domain is GAGVSQSPSNKVTEKGKDVELRCDPISGHTALYWYRQSLGQGLEFLIYFQGNSAPDKSGLPSDRFSAERTGGSVSTLTIQRTQQEDSAVYLCASSPQKTRTDTQYFGPGTRLTVL.

The chain uses TRBV4-2 and TRBJ2-7; 9 positions match TRBD1. J gave up 0 bases and V 3 bases, and 3 bases lay outside the gene matches. CDR1 is LGHNA, CDR2 YNFKEQ, per germline. The CDR3 runs 15 residues. The CDR3 sequence is CASSQGQGSSYEQYF. The CDR3 DNA follows: TGTGCCAGCAGCCAGGGACAGGGTAGCTCCTACGAGCAGTACTTC.

CDR3 region: CSVDGGEKLFF. DNA of the CDR3: TGCAGCGTCGACGGGGGTGAAAAACTGTTTTTT. The chain has TRBV29-1 and TRBJ1-4, with D possibly matching TRBD1 (5 bases). The CDR3 is 11 residues long. Trimming cost V 6 bases and J 7 bases, with 9 bases left between them. Per the germline V gene, CDR1 is SQVTM and CDR2 is ANQGSEA. Combining the CDR3 with reference TRBV29-1 and TRBJ1-4 gives the whole variable domain SAVISQKPSRDICQRGTSLTIQCQVDSQVTMMFWYRQQPGQSLTLIATANQGSEATYESGFVIDKFPISRPNLTFSTLTVSNMSPEDSSIYLCSVDGGEKLFFGSGTQLSVL.

This clone was seen repeatedly, ten times or more. The CDR3 coding sequence is TGTGCCAGTAGTAACACGAACCTGAACACTGAAGCTTTCTTT. The encoded protein is CASSNTNLNTEAFF. This chain uses TRBV19 with TRBJ1-1; D unresolved. The CDR3 extends over 14 amino acids. The V end was cut by 4 bases, the J end by 0 bases, with 9 bases between. Germline V CDR1 and CDR2: LNHDA, SQIVND (reference sequence).

This clone has a handful of counts. The chain recombines TRBV30 with TRBJ1-1; unclear D gene. Trimming stripped 0 bases from V and 0 bases from J, with 11 bases between. The germline V gene encodes CDR1 GTSNPN and CDR2 SVGIG (reference sequence). CDR3 length: 15 amino acids. The chain's CDR3 is CAWSVQSGMNTEAFF. The CDR3 nucleotides are TGTGCCTGGAGTGTACAATCCGGAATGAACACTGAAGCTTTCTTT.

This clone was seen once. This chain uses TRBV4-2 with TRBJ2-4; D unresolved. Germline V gene data show CDR1 as LGHNA and CDR2 as YNFKEQ. The V end lost 2 bases, the J end lost 7 bases, and 9 bases lay between the germline ends. The CDR3 has 13 residues. CDR3 sequence (DNA): TGTGCCAGCAGCCAACGCCAACAGAACATTCAGTACTTC. Translating it yields CASSQRQQNIQYF.

The V gene is TRBV6-6, the J gene TRBJ1-5; tentatively, D is TRBD1 (6 bases). The CDR3 loop spans 14 amino acids. From germline, CDR1 is MNHNY and CDR2 SVGAGI (reference sequence). Trimming left V 11 bases short and J 5 bases short, with 19 bases between. This chain's CDR3 is CASQTGYADQPQHF. The CDR3 region has the DNA TGTGCCTCTCAAACAGGGTATGCGGATCAGCCCCAGCATTTT.

A few counts support this clone. The gene calls are TRBV15 and TRBJ2-7, with D possibly being TRBD1 (6 bases). Germline CDR1 is LNHNV and CDR2 is YYDKDF (reference sequence). V was shortened by 6 bases and J by 0 bases, with 15 bases between the two germline ends. The CDR3 contains 15 residues. CDR3 in DNA: TGTGCCACCAGAGGAGGAGACAGGAGCTCCTACGAGCAGTACTTC. Translated: CATRGGDRSSYEQYF.

V and J are TRBV5-1 and TRBJ2-7; the D gene is possibly TRBD2 (6 bases). V was trimmed by 7 bases and J by 4 bases, leaving 21 bases between them. The CDR3 sequence is 15 residues long. Germline V CDR1 and CDR2: SGHRS, YFSETQ. The CDR3 DNA sequence: TGCGCCAGCTCCTCACACTCAGACGGGACTTACGAGCAGTACTTC. Translated: CASSSHSDGTYEQYF.

The chain joins TRBV2 to TRBJ2-3, with 8 positions matching TRBD2. The ends lost 8 bases at V and 4 bases at J; junction bases unmatched: 5. Germline-derived CDR1 and CDR2 are SNHLY and FYNNEI. CDR3 length: 13 residues. As DNA, the CDR3 is TGTGCCAGCCGGGAGGGAGGAGCAGATACGCAGTATTTT. This gives the protein CASREGGADTQYF.

This clone was recorded only once. The rearrangement uses TRBV28 and TRBJ2-7, with 13 bases that match TRBD2. CDR1 and CDR2 (germline): MDHEN, SYDVKM. After removal of 8 bases from V and 4 bases from J, the junction contained 8 bases not matched to a gene. CDR3 length equals 15 residues. The CDR3 region is CASLPGLAGWYEQYF. The DNA for the CDR3 is TGTGCCAGCCTCCCGGGACTAGCGGGATGGTACGAGCAGTACTTC.

This clone showed up just a few times. This chain joins TRBV10-3 and TRBJ1-1, with 8 bases identical to TRBD1. Germline CDR1 and CDR2: ENHRY and SYGVKD. V shed 6 bases, J shed 2 bases, and the junction held 8 bases outside the gene matches. The CDR3 runs to 15 residues. Here the CDR3 reads CAIRPDRGPNTEAFF. In nucleotides, the CDR3 is TGTGCCATCAGGCCAGACAGGGGACCCAACACTGAAGCTTTCTTT.

This clone was seen a handful of times. The chain's CDR3 is CASSQRTGGHEQFF. The CDR3 DNA is TGTGCCAGCAGCCAGCGGACAGGAGGTCATGAGCAGTTCTTC. The rearrangement links TRBV7-2 to TRBJ2-1, with 7 bases aligning to TRBD1. Germline V lookup: CDR1 SGHTA, CDR2 FQGNSA. V was clipped by 5 bases and J by 8 bases; unmatched bases: 9. The CDR3 totals 14 residues.

V and J are TRBV6-5 and TRBJ1-4; D may be TRBD1 (6 bases). V lost 0 bases to trimming and J lost 11 bases, with 10 bases between them. The CDR3 loop spans 13 amino acids. Looked up from germline, CDR1 is MNHEY and CDR2 is SVGAGI. CDR3 sequence reads: CASSYSKDSKLFF. DNA for the CDR3: TGTGCCAGCAGTTACTCGAAGGACAGCAAACTGTTTTTT.

This chain uses TRBV18 with TRBJ2-5; D is perhaps TRBD1 or TRBD2 (6 bases each). The CDR3 totals 14 residues. Germline CDR1 is KGHSH and CDR2 is LQKENI. Between the trimmed V and J ends, which lost 1 base and 4 bases, there was a span of 10 bases. The CDR3: CASSPRGAGETQYF. Written as DNA, the CDR3 is TGTGCCAGCTCACCACGGGGGGCTGGAGAGACCCAGTACTTC.

The table lists this clone with a few counts. The chain couples TRBV27 to TRBJ2-7; 7 bases match TRBD1. CDR1 and CDR2 (germline): MNHEY, SMNVEV (reference sequence). J gave up 2 bases and V 6 bases, and 7 bases lay outside the gene matches. This CDR3 region has 14 residues. CDR3 sequence reads: CASSPRQGPYEQYF. As DNA, the CDR3 is TGTGCCAGCAGCCCGAGACAGGGTCCCTACGAGCAGTACTTC.

V usage is TRBV15 and J usage is TRBJ2-7; D call uncertain. Trimming left V 0 bases short and J 7 bases short, with 13 bases between. The CDR3 consists of 14 residues. From germline, CDR1 is LNHNV and CDR2 YYDKDF (reference sequence). As DNA, the CDR3 is TGTGCCACCAGCAGAGATTGGGTGGATGGAGAGCAGTACTTC. As protein: CATSRDWVDGEQYF.

This clone turned up a few times. CDR3 residues: CASSQAGRTQYF. The CDR3 DNA sequence: TGTGCCAGCAGCCAAGCTGGGCGGACGCAGTATTTT. The chain links TRBV14 to TRBJ2-3; D is undetermined. CDR1 and CDR2 (germline): SGHDN, FVKESK. The V gene lost 1 base and the J gene lost 9 bases, with 8 bases spanning the gap. The CDR3 is 12 residues long.

The genes are TRBV20-1 and TRBJ2-5, with D maybe TRBD1 (6 bases). Germline V CDR1 and CDR2: DFQATT, SNEGSKA (reference sequence). Trimming took off 6 bases at V and 4 bases at J, with 9 bases between the two ends. The CDR3 has 11 amino acids. The CDR3 DNA reads as TGCAGTGCGCCCAGGGGAGAGACCCAGTACTTC. Translated, it gives CSAPRGETQYF.